This T cell receptor (beta chain) was obtained from a study of blood T cell repertoires in COVID-19. CDR1 and CDR2 (germline): SGDLS, YYNGEE. Deletions cut 3 bases from V and 0 bases from J, with 10 bases between. This CDR3 region has 15 residues. The method was immunoSEQ multiplex PCR; TCRdb's version includes in-frame clones alone and lacks a portion of them. The sample has 150,000 to 200,000 clones, 87% seen once; the top ten hold 3.7%. The sample consisted of peripheral blood. The receptor's source is a man between 18 and 35 years old with active or convalescent COVID-19. The chain employs TRBV9 and TRBJ1-5; D is uncertain. The CDR3 DNA sequence: TGTGCCAGCAGCGCGGGAGGGTATAGCAATCAGCCCCAGCATTTT. Protein sequence: CASSAGGYSNQPQHF.